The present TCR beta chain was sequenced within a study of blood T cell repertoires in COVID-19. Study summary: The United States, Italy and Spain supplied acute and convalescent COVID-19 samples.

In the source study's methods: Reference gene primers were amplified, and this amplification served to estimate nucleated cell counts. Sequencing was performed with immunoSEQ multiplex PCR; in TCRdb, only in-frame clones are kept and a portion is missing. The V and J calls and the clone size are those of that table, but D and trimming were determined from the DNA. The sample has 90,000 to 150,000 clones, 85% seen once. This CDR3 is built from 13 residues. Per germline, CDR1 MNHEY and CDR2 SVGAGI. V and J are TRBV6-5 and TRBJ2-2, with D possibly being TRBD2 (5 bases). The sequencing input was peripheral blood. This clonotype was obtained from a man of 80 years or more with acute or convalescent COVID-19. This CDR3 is CAIRGPNTGELFF. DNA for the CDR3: TGTGCTATTCGGGGTCCGAACACCGGGGAGCTGTTTTTT.